The 14 T cell receptor beta chains given below trace back to one sample, sequenced in a study of T cell repertoires in cytomegalovirus infection. No antigen is known for these receptors. TCRdb re-analysed the reads in MiXCR, keeping a single row per CDR3 protein. The table has approximately 990,000 distinct CDR3 sequences, 31% seen once. This specimen consisted of cultured CD8+ T cells from PBMCs, obtained from culture after CMV antigen stimulation. The receptor source for this set is a human donor in good health (CMV status not recorded). Some clones in this sample may be carry-over from other donors' samples.

This clonotype appeared a few times. V and J are TRBV28 and TRBJ1-2; D is perhaps TRBD1 (5 bases). Germline CDR1 reads MDHEN; CDR2 reads SYDVKM. There are 15 residues in the CDR3. V was shortened by 2 bases and J by 5 bases, with 15 bases between the two germline ends. CDR3 sequence reads: CASSLLGEVRYGYTF. The CDR3 nucleotides read TGTGCCAGCAGTTTACTGGGGGAAGTCCGATATGGCTACACCTTC.

This clonotype was detected a few times. The chain links TRBV12-3 or TRBV12-4 to TRBJ1-2; no firm D call. Trimming pared 3 bases from V and 1 base from J, leaving 6 bases between. This CDR3 has 13 residues. The CDR3: CASSLKLNYGYTF. The CDR3 region has the DNA TGTGCCAGCAGTTTGAAGCTTAACTATGGCTACACCTTC.

This clonotype turned up a few times. The chain is built from TRBV14 and TRBJ1-2; tentative D call: TRBD1 (5 bases). Germline V lookup: CDR1 SGHDN, CDR2 FVKESK. Trimming left V 1 base short and J 5 bases short, with 14 bases between. This CDR3 has 15 residues. The DNA of the CDR3 is TGTGCCAGCAGCCAAGTGGATGGGGCTCAGTATGGCTACACCTTC. This translates into CASSQVDGAQYGYTF.

The J gene is TRBJ1-1, the V gene TRBV2; TRBD1 agrees at 9 bases. The CDR3 totals 14 residues. The V segment lost 6 bases and the J segment 5 bases; nucleotides outside the gene matches: 7. The V gene's germline CDR1 is SNHLY and CDR2 FYNNEI. CDR3 amino acids: CASRVTGGWTEAFF. The CDR3, as DNA: TGTGCCAGCAGGGTAACAGGGGGCTGGACTGAAGCTTTCTTT.

This clonotype has just one count. V is TRBV20-1 and J is TRBJ1-2; tentative D call: TRBD1 (6 bases). V was trimmed by 0 bases and J by 0 bases, leaving 11 bases between them. This CDR3 has 15 residues. CDR1 is DFQATT, CDR2 SNEGSKA, per germline (reference sequence). The CDR3 loop reads CSARDTGKANYGYTF. Written as DNA, the CDR3 is TGCAGTGCTAGAGACACAGGGAAGGCTAACTATGGCTACACCTTC.

The table lists this clonotype with many counts. V is TRBV5-4 and J is TRBJ2-1, with D perhaps TRBD1 or TRBD2 (6 bases each). V lost 5 bases to trimming and J lost 8 bases, with 8 bases between them. The CDR3 extends over 11 amino acids. Germline-derived CDR1 and CDR2 are SGHNT and YYREEE (reference sequence). DNA of the CDR3: TGTGCCAGCAGGGGGGGCGATGAGCAGTTCTTC. Protein sequence: CASRGGDEQFF.

There are a few counts of this clonotype. The chain links TRBV5-4 to TRBJ2-7; D perhaps matches TRBD1 (5 bases). V was pared by 0 bases and J by 0 bases, with 13 bases between. Germline CDR1 reads SGHNT; CDR2 reads YYREEE (reference sequence). This CDR3 has 16 amino acids. The CDR3 DNA reads TGTGCCAGCAGCTTGGGGAACAGGTTGGGCTCCTACGAGCAGTACGTC. Translation gives CASSLGNRLGSYEQYV.

As to this clonotype: Its ends do not fully match the called genes, so a read error is possible. The rearrangement links TRBV5-3 to TRBJ2-1; 8 bases fit TRBD1. TRBV5-3 is flagged as an ORF with uncertain function. The CDR3 runs to 18 residues. The CDR3 DNA is TGTGCCAGCAGCTTGATGGCAGGGGGCGTCGATCGTCACAATGAGCAGTTCTTC. This codes for CASSLMAGGVDRHNEQFF.

This clonotype was observed a single time. The chain employs TRBV27 and TRBJ2-7; 12 positions agree with TRBD2. From germline, CDR1 is MNHEY and CDR2 SMNVEV (reference sequence). The CDR3 loop spans 14 amino acids. Unmatched junction bases numbered 4, after V lost 5 bases and J lost 5 bases. The CDR3 here is CASSPRTSGDEQYF. The CDR3 DNA is TGTGCCAGCAGTCCCCGGACTAGCGGGGACGAGCAGTACTTC.

To note about this clonotype: Given a much more abundant clone one base away, this may be a read error. The gene calls are TRBV7-9 and TRBJ1-1; perhaps TRBD1 as D (5 bases). V dropped 8 bases and J dropped 8 bases, with 18 bases sitting between them. Per germline, CDR1 SEHNR and CDR2 FQNEAQ (reference sequence). The CDR3 is 13 residues long. The CDR3 here is CASGPSPGREAFF. CDR3 nucleotides: TGTGCCAGCGGCCCCAGTCCGGGACGCGAAGCTTTCTTT.

The rearrangement uses TRBV7-2 and TRBJ2-5; the D is unclear. V gave up 4 bases and J gave up 4 bases, with 7 bases separating them. This CDR3 spans 12 amino acids. The V gene's germline CDR1 is SGHTA and CDR2 FQGNSA. For the CDR3, the DNA is TGTGCCAGCAGCTCTATATTAGAGACCCAGTACTTC. As protein: CASSSILETQYF.

This clonotype was counted only a few times. The V call is TRBV5-1, the J call TRBJ2-7, with a possible D match to TRBD2 (5 bases). Trimming took off 1 base at V and 0 bases at J, with 14 bases between the two ends. Germline CDR1 SGHRS, CDR2 YFSETQ. The CDR3 is 16 amino acids. CDR3 region: CASSLMEVWSSYEQYF. The CDR3 region has the DNA TGCGCCAGCAGCTTGATGGAGGTTTGGAGCTCCTACGAGCAGTACTTC.

The table lists this clonotype with a count of one. The V call is TRBV19, the J call TRBJ2-7; maybe TRBD2 (6 bases). Germline lookup yields CDR1 LNHDA and CDR2 SQIVND (reference sequence). Deletions cut 6 bases from V and 6 bases from J, with 21 bases between. The CDR3 totals 15 residues. CDR3 amino acids: CASSSPRDFNREQYF. CDR3 nucleotide sequence: TGTGCCAGTAGCTCCCCGCGGGACTTCAACCGCGAGCAGTACTTC.

This clonotype was counted a few times. The chain joins TRBV12-3 or TRBV12-4 to TRBJ1-5; D remains ambiguous. V was shortened by 3 bases and J by 0 bases, with 9 bases between the two germline ends. This CDR3 region has 15 residues. Written as DNA, the CDR3 is TGTGCCAGCAGTTTGAGTACAGATAGCAATCAGCCCCAGCATTTT. Its translation is CASSLSTDSNQPQHF.